This T cell receptor beta chain was found in a study of cytomegalovirus exposure and HLA in healthy donors. Whole-study results and caveats: Later, an analysis found that common viral pathogens appeared to be linked with several of the most significant clusters. Most TCR sequences were seen very rarely across donors, but some public TCRs occurred in many. Roughly uniform sequencing depth across donors was assumed, possibly incorrectly. In an earlier analysis, most TCR beta V segments were productive about 90% or about 30% of the time.

On this clone: What it binds is unknown.

The PCR used 60 Vbeta and 13 Jbeta primers. Some clones are missing from TCRdb's copy, which holds only in-frame ones; the method was immunoSEQ multiplex PCR. Of 180,000 or so clones listed, nearly 80% are singletons. The germline CDR1 and CDR2 sequences are SEHNR and FQNEAQ (reference sequence). V was clipped by 2 bases and J by 2 bases, with 12 bases between them. The CDR3 covers 15 residues. Material for sequencing was PBMCs. This chain links TRBV7-9 with TRBJ1-2; a weak D match, TRBD1 (5 bases). This receptor was taken from a man in his forties or fifties in good health and CMV-seropositive. CDR3 region: CASSLRRDGNYGYTF. The CDR3 DNA is TGTGCCAGCAGCTTAAGGCGGGACGGAAACTATGGCTACACCTTC.